These 2 T cell receptor beta chains came from one sample sequenced in a study of identical twins' blood T cells. Each CDR3 protein gets one entry after TCRdb re-called the 5' RACE reads with MiXCR. The table has a few hundred thousand distinct CDR3 sequences, over 25% seen once. Sequencing input: PBMCs. All receptors derive from a woman aged 18-55 years in good health.

Only a few counts were recorded for this clonotype. This chain links TRBV28 with TRBJ2-2; D uncertain. Looked up from germline, CDR1 is MDHEN and CDR2 is SYDVKM. The CDR3 extends over 15 amino acids. The ends were cut back, 5 bases at V and 0 bases at J, with 10 bases in the middle. In nucleotides, the CDR3 is TGTGCCAGCAGTGGCAGACCCCCGAACACCGGGGAGCTGTTTTTT. Protein product: CASSGRPPNTGELFF. Supplemented by reference TRBV28 and TRBJ2-2, the full variable domain reads DVKVTQSSRYLVKRTGEKVFLECVQDMDHENMFWYRQDPGLGLRLIYFSYDVKMKEKGDIPEGYSVSREKKERFSLILESASTNQTSMYLCASSGRPPNTGELFFGEGSRLTVL.

This clonotype was found many times. V is TRBV6-1 and J is TRBJ1-5; D is uncertain. Germline lookup yields CDR1 MNHNS and CDR2 SASEGT. This CDR3 spans 13 amino acids. V was clipped by 0 bases and J by 2 bases, with 2 bases between them. CDR3 amino acids: CASSEAGNQPQHF. The CDR3 DNA sequence: TGTGCCAGCAGTGAAGCCGGCAATCAGCCCCAGCATTTT.